This is a list of T cell receptor beta chains from one sample in a study of CXCR3-negative and CXCR3-positive naive CD8 T cells. Following a re-call of the 5' RACE reads, TCRdb has one entry per CDR3 protein and lacks DNA. In all, the sample yields tens of thousands of distinct CDR3 sequences. Sequenced sample: memory CD8+ T cells from blood. Receptors originate from a human donor in good health. Some clones in this sample may be carry-over from other donors' samples. CDR3s include the opening cysteine and the closing phenylalanine or tryptophan. Size is omitted from some rows. Given values are once, few, many or a class for expanded clones.

V	J	size	CDR3
TRBV3-1	TRBJ2-1	-	CASSQDQLYNEQFF
TRBV3-2	TRBJ2-1	-	CASSSETSRFLNEQFF
TRBV7-2	TRBJ2-5	-	CASSLVEGGAETQYF
TRBV9	TRBJ2-3	-	CASSLTGTSTDTQYF
TRBV28	TRBJ1-1	-	CASSSRLATEAFF
TRBV3-2	TRBJ2-3	-	CASSQARAGSTDTQYF
TRBV6-2/TRBV6-3	TRBJ2-7	-	CASSYPDEQYF
TRBV7-6	TRBJ1-1	medium-sized	CASSLGTRTEAFF
TRBV4-3	TRBJ2-5	-	CASSQNGGAGETQYF
TRBV29-1	TRBJ2-2	-	CSVEDSTGGVAGELFF
TRBV27	TRBJ2-7	-	CASSAGPGQLNSYEQYF
TRBV5-5	TRBJ2-7	-	CASSPGTRRYEQYF
TRBV6-4	TRBJ2-1	-	CASSELAGGSNEQFF
TRBV5-6	TRBJ1-5	-	CASSFWRTGSNQPQHF
TRBV20-1	TRBJ1-1	-	CSAWGGVVTFF
TRBV7-9	TRBJ1-1	-	CASSLGGTSSEAFF
TRBV12-3/TRBV12-4	TRBJ2-6	-	CASSPPMIAGGSGANVLTF
TRBV6-1	TRBJ2-7	-	CASMEETSGGYEQYF
TRBV7-9	TRBJ2-5	-	CASSLGWRDQETQYF
TRBV6-6	TRBJ2-1	-	CASTFYGQGANEQFF
TRBV12-3/TRBV12-4	TRBJ1-1	-	CASSPRDRNTEAFF
TRBV6-2/TRBV6-3	TRBJ2-7	-	CASSYARGTGQYEQYF
TRBV27	TRBJ2-1	-	CAAVSSYNEQFF
TRBV7-3	TRBJ2-3	-	CASSSRGDTQYF
TRBV5-6	TRBJ2-5	-	CASSPPGPSRTQYF
TRBV4-3	TRBJ2-1	-	CASSQDRTGDGNEQFF
TRBV7-3	TRBJ1-1	-	CASSLRTGNTEAFF
TRBV2	TRBJ1-1	-	CASRVGLNTEAFF
TRBV28	TRBJ2-3	-	CASSLSTDSNTDTQYF
TRBV4-3	TRBJ2-1	-	CASSQYVGGTYNEQFF
TRBV7-9	TRBJ2-1	-	CASSLGSGGGAYQFF
TRBV7-2	TRBJ2-7	-	CASSSGQGSYEQYF
TRBV20-1	TRBJ1-1	-	CSATGLSNTEAFF
TRBV6-5	TRBJ1-1	-	CASSYTANTEAFF
TRBV7-2	TRBJ2-1	-	CASSLDGSYNEQFF
TRBV6-5	TRBJ1-4	-	CASSTSGTANEKLFF
TRBV6-4	TRBJ2-1	-	CASSNSTSGGNEQFF
TRBV12-3/TRBV12-4	TRBJ2-1	-	CASSLARGAHNEQFF
TRBV10-3	TRBJ1-3	-	CAISGTGDSGNTIYF
TRBV12-3/TRBV12-4	TRBJ1-2	-	CASSLAKGDLGSDNYGYTF
TRBV4-3	TRBJ2-3	-	CASSQGGGTDTQYF
TRBV4-1	TRBJ2-7	-	CASSHRDTGVYEQYF
TRBV11-2	TRBJ2-7	-	CASSLEPKPYEQYF
TRBV7-9	TRBJ2-1	-	CASSLEGNNNEQFF
TRBV29-1	TRBJ2-7	-	CSVEVSSEYEQYF
TRBV4-2	TRBJ1-2	-	CASSPSAGANYGYTF
TRBV7-6	TRBJ1-1	-	CASSIGGQGAEAFF
TRBV10-2	TRBJ1-1	-	CASSTGANTEAFF
TRBV7-9	TRBJ2-3	-	CASSSQRAGGSNTDTQYF
TRBV12-3/TRBV12-4	TRBJ2-5	-	CASRPTQETQYF
TRBV5-1	TRBJ2-7	-	CASRGDSYEQYF